The entry below describes one T cell receptor (beta chain). This sample is drawn from a study of control samples from healthy donors and cancer patients. CDR3 length equals 13 residues. J was trimmed by 8 bases and V by 7 bases; bases with no gene match: 6. The germline V gene encodes CDR1 SGHAT and CDR2 FQDESV (reference sequence). Data came from immunoSEQ multiplex PCR; TCRdb stores just in-frame clones and leaves some out. The data contain 85,000 to 100,000 clones, over 90% of them singletons. Sequenced sample: blood. The rearrangement joins TRBV11-1 to TRBJ1-2; 11 nucleotides match TRBD1. The clonotype originates from a man aged 18 to 30 in good health. CDR3: CASTGQGAIGYTF. The CDR3 nucleotides are TGTGCCAGCACCGGACAGGGGGCAATCGGCTACACCTTC.